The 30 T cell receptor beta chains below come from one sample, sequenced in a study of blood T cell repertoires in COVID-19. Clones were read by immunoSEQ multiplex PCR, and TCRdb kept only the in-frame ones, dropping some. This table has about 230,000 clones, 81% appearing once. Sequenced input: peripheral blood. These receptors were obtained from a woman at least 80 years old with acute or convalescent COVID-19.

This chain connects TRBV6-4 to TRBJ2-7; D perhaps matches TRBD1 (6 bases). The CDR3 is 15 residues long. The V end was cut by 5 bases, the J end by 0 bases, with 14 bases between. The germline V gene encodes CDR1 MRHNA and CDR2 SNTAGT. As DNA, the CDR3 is TGTGCCAGCAGTATTTCCGGACAGAGCTCCTACGAGCAGTACTTC. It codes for CASSISGQSSYEQYF.

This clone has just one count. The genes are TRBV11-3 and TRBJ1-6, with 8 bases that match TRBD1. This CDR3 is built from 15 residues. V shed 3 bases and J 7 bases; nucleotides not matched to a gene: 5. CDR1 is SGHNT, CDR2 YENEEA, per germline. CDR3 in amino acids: CASSFSTGANSPLHF. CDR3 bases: TGTGCCAGCAGCTTCTCGACAGGGGCAAATTCACCCCTCCACTTT.

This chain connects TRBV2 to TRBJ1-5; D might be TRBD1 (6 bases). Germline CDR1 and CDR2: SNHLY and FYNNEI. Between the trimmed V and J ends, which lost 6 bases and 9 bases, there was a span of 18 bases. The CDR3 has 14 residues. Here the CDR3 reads CASSPRGTQWPQHF. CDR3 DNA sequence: TGTGCCAGCAGCCCCAGGGGCACTCAATGGCCCCAGCATTTT.

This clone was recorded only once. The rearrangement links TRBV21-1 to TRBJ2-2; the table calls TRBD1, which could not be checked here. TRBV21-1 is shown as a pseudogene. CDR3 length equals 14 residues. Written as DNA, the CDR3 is TGTGCCAGCAGTATTGGGGCGGTCACCGGGGAGCTGTTTTTT. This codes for CASSIGAVTGELFF.

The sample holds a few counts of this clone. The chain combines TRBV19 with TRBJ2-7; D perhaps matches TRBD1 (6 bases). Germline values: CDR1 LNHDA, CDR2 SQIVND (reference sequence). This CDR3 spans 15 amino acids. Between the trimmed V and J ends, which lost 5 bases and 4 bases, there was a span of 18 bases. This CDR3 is CASSLRGRGRYEQYF. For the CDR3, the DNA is TGTGCCAGTAGTCTACGTGGCAGGGGAAGGTACGAGCAGTACTTC.

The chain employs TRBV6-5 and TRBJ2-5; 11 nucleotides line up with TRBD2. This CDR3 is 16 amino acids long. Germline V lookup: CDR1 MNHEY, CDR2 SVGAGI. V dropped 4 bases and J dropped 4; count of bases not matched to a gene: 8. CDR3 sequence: CASSSTLAGGGETQYF. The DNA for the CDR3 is TGTGCCAGCAGTTCAACCCTAGCGGGGGGCGGAGAGACCCAGTACTTC.

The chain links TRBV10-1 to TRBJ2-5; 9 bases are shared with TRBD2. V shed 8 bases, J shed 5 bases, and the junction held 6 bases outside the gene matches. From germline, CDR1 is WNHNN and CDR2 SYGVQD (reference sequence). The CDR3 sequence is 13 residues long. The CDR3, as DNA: TGCGCCAGCTCCCTTGGACTAGCGGAGACCCAGTACTTC. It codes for CASSLGLAETQYF.

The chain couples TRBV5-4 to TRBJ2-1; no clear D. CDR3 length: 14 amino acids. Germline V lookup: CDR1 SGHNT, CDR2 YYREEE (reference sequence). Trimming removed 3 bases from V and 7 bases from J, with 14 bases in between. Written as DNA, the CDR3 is TGTGCCAGCAGCTCCAACGTGGCATTAAATGAGCAGTTCTTC. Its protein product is CASSSNVALNEQFF. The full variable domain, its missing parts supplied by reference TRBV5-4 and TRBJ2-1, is ETGVTQSPTHLIKTRGQQVTLRCSSQSGHNTVSWYQQALGQGPQFIFQYYREEENGRGNFPPRFSGLQFPNYSSELNVNALELDDSALYLCASSSNVALNEQFFGPGTRLTVL.

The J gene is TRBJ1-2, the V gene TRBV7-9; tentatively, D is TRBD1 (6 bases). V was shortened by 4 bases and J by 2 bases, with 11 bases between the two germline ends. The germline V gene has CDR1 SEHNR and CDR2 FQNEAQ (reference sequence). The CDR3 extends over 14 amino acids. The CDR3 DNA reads TGTGCCAGCAGCTCAGAGACAGGAAACTATGGCTACACCTTC. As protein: CASSSETGNYGYTF.

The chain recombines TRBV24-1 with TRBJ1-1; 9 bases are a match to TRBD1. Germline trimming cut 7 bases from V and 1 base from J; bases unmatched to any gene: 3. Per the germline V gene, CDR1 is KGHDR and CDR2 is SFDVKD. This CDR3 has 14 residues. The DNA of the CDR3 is TGTGCCACCAGGGGGACAGGGCAGAACACTGAAGCTTTCTTT. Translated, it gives CATRGTGQNTEAFF.

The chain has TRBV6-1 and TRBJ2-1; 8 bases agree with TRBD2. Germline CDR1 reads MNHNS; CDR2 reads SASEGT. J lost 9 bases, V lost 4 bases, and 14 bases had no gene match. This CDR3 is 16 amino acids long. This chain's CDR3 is CASSGGEREPFSEQFF. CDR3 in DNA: TGTGCCAGCAGTGGGGGGGAGCGGGAGCCTTTTAGTGAGCAGTTCTTC.

The CDR3 DNA reads as TGTGCCACCAGCAGAGGGGTAGGGACTAGCGGGAGTACAGATACGCAGTATTTT. It specifies CATSRGVGTSGSTDTQYF. This chain links TRBV15 with TRBJ2-3; 14 bases line up with TRBD2. V gave up 1 base and J gave up 3 bases; unmatched junction bases: 6. The CDR3 is 18 residues long. Germline V gene data show CDR1 as LNHNV and CDR2 as YYDKDF (reference sequence).

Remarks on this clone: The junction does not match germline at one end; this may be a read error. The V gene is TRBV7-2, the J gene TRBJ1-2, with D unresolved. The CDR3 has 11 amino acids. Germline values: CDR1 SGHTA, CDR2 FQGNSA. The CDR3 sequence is CASSSNYGYTF. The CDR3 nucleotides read TGTGCCAGCAGCTCTAATTATGGCTACACCTTC.

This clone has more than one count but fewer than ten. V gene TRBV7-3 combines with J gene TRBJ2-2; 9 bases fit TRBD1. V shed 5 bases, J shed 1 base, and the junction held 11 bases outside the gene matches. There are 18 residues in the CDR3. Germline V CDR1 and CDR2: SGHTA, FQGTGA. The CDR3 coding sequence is TGTGCCAGCAGCCCACAACTCTCGACAGGGGGGAACACCGGGGAGCTGTTTTTT. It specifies CASSPQLSTGGNTGELFF. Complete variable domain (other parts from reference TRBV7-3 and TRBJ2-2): GAGVSQTPSNKVTEKGKYVELRCDPISGHTALYWYRQSLGQGPEFLIYFQGTGAADDSGLPNDRFFAVRPEGSVSTLKIQRTERGDSAVYLCASSPQLSTGGNTGELFFGEGSRLTVL.

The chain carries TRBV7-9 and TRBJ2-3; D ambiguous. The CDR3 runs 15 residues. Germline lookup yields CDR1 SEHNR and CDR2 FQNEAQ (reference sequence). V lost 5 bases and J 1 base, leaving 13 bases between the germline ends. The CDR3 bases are TGTGCCAGCAGCAAGTTAGCCGCTGGCACAGATACGCAGTATTTT. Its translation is CASSKLAAGTDTQYF.

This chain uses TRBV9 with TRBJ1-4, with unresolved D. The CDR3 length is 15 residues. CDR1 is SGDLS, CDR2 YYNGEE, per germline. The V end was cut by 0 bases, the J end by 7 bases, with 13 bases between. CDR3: CASSVGAGTSEKLFF. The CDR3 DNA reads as TGTGCCAGCAGCGTAGGGGCAGGCACGTCTGAAAAACTGTTTTTT.

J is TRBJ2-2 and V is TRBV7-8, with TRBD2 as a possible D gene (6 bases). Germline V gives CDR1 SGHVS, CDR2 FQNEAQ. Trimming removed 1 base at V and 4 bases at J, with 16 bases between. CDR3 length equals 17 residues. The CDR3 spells CASSLGRGSPTTGELFF. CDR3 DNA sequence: TGTGCCAGCAGCTTAGGGAGGGGCTCCCCTACCACCGGGGAGCTGTTTTTT.

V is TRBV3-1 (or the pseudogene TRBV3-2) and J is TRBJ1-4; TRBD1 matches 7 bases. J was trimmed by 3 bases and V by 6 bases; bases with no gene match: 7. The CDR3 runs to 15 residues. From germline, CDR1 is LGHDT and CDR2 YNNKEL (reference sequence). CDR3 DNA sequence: TGTGCCAGCAGACGCCGCCAGGGGGCTAATGAAAAACTGTTTTTT. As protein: CASRRRQGANEKLFF.

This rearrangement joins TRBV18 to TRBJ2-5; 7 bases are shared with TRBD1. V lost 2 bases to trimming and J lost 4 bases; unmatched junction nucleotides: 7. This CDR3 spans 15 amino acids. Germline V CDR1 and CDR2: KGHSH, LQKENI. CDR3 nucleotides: TGTGCCAGCTCACCAATCGACAGGGTGACAGAGACCCAGTACTTC. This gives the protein CASSPIDRVTETQYF.

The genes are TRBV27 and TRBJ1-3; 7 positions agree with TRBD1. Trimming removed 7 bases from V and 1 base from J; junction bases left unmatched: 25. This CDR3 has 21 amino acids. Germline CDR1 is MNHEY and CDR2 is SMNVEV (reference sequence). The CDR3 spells CASTISYPLKPDRVSGNTIYF. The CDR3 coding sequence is TGTGCCAGCACCATCTCATACCCCTTGAAGCCAGACAGGGTGTCTGGAAACACCATATATTTT.

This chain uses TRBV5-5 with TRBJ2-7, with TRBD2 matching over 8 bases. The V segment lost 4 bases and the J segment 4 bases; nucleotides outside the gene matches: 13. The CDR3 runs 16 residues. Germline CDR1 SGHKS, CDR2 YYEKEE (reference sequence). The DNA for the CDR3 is TGTGCCAGCAGCCGGGGCTTTAGCGGGGCGAATTACGAGCAGTACTTC. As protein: CASSRGFSGANYEQYF.

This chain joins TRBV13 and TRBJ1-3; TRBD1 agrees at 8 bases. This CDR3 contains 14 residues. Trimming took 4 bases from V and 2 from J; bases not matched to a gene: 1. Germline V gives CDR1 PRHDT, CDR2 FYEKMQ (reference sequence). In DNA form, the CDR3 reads TGTGCCAGCAGCTCGACAGGGGCTGGAAACACCATATATTTT. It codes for CASSSTGAGNTIYF.

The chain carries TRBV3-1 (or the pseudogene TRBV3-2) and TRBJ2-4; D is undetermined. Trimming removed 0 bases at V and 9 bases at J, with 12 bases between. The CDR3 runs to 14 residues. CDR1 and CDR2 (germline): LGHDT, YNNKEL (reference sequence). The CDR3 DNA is TGTGCCAGCAGCCAAGATCGGGTAGTAGGCATTCAGTACTTC. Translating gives CASSQDRVVGIQYF.

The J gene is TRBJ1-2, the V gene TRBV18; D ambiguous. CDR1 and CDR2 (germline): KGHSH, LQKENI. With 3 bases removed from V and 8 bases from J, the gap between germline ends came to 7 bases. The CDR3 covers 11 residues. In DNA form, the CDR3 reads TGTGCCAGCTCACCGAGCGACGGCTACACCTTC. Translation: CASSPSDGYTF.

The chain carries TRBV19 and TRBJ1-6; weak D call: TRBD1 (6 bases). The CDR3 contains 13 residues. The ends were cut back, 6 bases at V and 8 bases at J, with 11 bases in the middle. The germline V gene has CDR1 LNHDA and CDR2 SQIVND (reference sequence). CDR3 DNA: TGTGCCAGTAGACAACCAGGGGATTCACCCCTCCACTTT. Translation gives CASRQPGDSPLHF.

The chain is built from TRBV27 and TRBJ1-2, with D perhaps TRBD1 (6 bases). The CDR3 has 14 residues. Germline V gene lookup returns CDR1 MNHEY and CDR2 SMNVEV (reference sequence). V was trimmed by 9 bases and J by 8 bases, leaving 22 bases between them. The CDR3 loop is CASRGTLRIEGYTF. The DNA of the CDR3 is TGTGCCAGTAGGGGGACCTTGAGGATAGAGGGCTACACCTTC.

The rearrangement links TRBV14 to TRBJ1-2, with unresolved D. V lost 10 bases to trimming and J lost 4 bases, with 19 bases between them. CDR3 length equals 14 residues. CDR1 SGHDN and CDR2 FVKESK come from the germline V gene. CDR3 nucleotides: TGTGCCATCCAACTGGGGAGTCCGCCCTATGGCTACACCTTC. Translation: CAIQLGSPPYGYTF.

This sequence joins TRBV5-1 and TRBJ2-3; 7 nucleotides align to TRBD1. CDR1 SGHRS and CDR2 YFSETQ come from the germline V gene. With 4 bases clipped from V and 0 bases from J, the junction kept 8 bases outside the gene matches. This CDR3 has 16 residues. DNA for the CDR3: TGCGCCAGCAGCCAAGATACAGGGGTCAGCACAGATACGCAGTATTTT. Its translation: CASSQDTGVSTDTQYF.

CDR3 coding DNA: TGTGCCAGCAGTTCCCGGGGATTGGGGAGCGGGGGGGCCTACGAGCAGTACTTC. It translates to CASSSRGLGSGGAYEQYF. This chain joins TRBV27 and TRBJ2-7; TRBD2 matches 10 bases. CDR3 length equals 18 residues. The V gene end was trimmed by 4 bases and the J gene end by 2 bases; junction bases not matched to a gene: 14. The germline V gene encodes CDR1 MNHEY and CDR2 SMNVEV (reference sequence).

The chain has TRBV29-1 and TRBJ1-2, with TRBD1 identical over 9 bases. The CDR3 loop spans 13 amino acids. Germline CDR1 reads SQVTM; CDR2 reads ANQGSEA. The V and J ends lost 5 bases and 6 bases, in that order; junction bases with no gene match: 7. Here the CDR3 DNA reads TGCAGCGTTACGGACAGGGGAACGGATGGCTACACCTTC. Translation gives CSVTDRGTDGYTF.